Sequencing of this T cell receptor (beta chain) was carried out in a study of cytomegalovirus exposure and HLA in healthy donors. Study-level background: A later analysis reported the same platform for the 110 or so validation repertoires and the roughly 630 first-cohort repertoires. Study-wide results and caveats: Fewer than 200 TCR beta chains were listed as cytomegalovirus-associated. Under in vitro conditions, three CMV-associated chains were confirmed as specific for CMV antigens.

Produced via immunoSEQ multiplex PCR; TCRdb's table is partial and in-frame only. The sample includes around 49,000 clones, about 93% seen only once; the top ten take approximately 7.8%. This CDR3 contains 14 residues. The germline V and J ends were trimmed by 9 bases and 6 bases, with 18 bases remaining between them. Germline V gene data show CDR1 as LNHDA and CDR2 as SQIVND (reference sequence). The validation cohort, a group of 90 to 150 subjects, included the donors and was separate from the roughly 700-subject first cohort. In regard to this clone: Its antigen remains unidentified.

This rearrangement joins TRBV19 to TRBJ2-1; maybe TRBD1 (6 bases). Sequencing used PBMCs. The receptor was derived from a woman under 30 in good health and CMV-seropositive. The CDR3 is CASRQEKGPNEQFF. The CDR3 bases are TGTGCCAGCCGACAGGAAAAAGGGCCCAATGAGCAGTTCTTC.